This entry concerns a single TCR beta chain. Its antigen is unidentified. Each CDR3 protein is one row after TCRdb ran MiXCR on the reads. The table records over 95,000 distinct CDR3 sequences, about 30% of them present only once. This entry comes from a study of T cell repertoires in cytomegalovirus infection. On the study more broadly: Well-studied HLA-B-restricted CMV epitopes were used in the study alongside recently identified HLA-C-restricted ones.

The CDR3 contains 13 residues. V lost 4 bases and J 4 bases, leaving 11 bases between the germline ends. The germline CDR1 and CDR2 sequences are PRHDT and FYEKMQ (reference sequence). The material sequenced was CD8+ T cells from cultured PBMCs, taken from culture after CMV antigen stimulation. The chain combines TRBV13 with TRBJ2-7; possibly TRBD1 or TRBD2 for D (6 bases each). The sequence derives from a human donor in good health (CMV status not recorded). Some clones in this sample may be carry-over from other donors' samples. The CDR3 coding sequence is TGTGCCAGCAGCTGGAGGGGGGAGTACGAGCAGTACTTC. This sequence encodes CASSWRGEYEQYF.